The rows below give T cell receptor beta chains drawn from one sample of a study of human T cells and chemical hapten exposure. TCRdb re-called the RACE reads through MiXCR, storing one row per CDR3 protein. This sample has about 200,000 distinct CDR3 sequences, with 24% found just once. The source material was whole blood, sampled in connection with sensitization to the hapten diphenylcyclopropenone (DPC). The receptors shown here come from a woman aged 35 to 49 with alopecia areata. Some clones in this sample may be carry-over from other donors' samples. Each CDR3 is given with its conserved first and last residue. D genes are given only for firm matches. Only some rows state a clone size, as once, few, many or a class for expanded clones.

TRBV20-1	TRBD1	NA	TRBJ2-7	CSARDTLGQRGNPYEQYF	TGCAGTGCTAGAGACACCCTGGGACAGAGGGGCAATCCCTACGAGCAGTACTTC
TRBV29-1	TRBD2	few	TRBJ2-3	CSVHVASGADTQYF	TGCAGCGTGCACGTGGCTAGCGGGGCAGATACGCAGTATTTT
TRBV7-8	TRBD1	few	TRBJ2-7	CASSSGTGRHEQYF	TGTGCCAGCAGCTCCGGGACAGGGCGACACGAGCAGTACTTC
TRBV20-1	NA	few	TRBJ1-6	CSAFPGHPPPNF	TGCAGTGCTTTTCCGGGACACCCTCCCCCTAACTTT
TRBV5-6	NA	few	TRBJ2-7	CASSLDGEYEQYF	TGTGCCAGCAGCCTGGACGGGGAATACGAGCAGTACTTC
TRBV20-1	NA	few	TRBJ2-1	CSARARDRYNEQFF	TGCAGTGCTAGAGCGCGGGACCGATACAATGAGCAGTTCTTC
TRBV28	TRBD2	few	TRBJ2-1	CASRGGDVLWNEQFF	TGTGCCAGCAGGGGGGGGGATGTCCTATGGAATGAGCAGTTCTTC
TRBV18	NA	NA	TRBJ1-1	CASSPTEGMNTEAFF	TGTGCCAGCTCACCGACGGAGGGAATGAACACTGAAGCTTTCTTT
TRBV18	NA	few	TRBJ2-7	CASSPPRGRTFDEQYF	TGTGCCAGCTCACCACCTAGGGGGAGGACATTCGACGAGCAGTACTTC
TRBV20-1	NA	few	TRBJ1-1	CSASLGANTEAFF	TGCAGTGCTAGTCTGGGGGCGAACACTGAAGCTTTCTTT
TRBV6-2/TRBV6-3	TRBD1	many	TRBJ2-1	CASRGTGENEQFF	TGTGCCAGCAGGGGGACAGGGGAGAATGAGCAGTTCTTC
TRBV9	TRBD2	NA	TRBJ2-7	CASSVGLAASYEQYF	TGTGCCAGCAGCGTAGGACTAGCGGCATCCTACGAGCAGTACTTC
TRBV29-1	NA	few	TRBJ1-1	CSVGGRGSMNTEAFF	TGCAGCGTTGGCGGGCGGGGTAGCATGAACACTGAAGCTTTCTTT